Sequencing of this T cell receptor beta chain was carried out in a study of shared clonotypes between healthy human individuals. V lost 3 bases and J lost 14; bases outside the gene matches: 4. CDR3 length: 11 amino acids. Germline V gene sequence: CDR1 SNHLY, CDR2 FYNNEI. Measured with immunoSEQ multiplex PCR; TCRdb has only the in-frame clones, and not every one. The table lists about 2,100,000 clones, 90% to 95% of them singletons, with more than 1.5% in the top ten. The study, taken as a whole, reports: Clonotypes shared by all four donors outscored non-shared clonotypes in generation probability.

Terminally differentiated effector memory CD45RA+ cells were excluded by CCR7 positive selection of CD45RO-negative cells. Worth noting for this clone: Its antigen is unidentified.

This receptor was taken from a man younger than 35 in good health. Some clones in this sample may be carry-over from other donors' samples. The chain uses TRBV2 and TRBJ2-1; the match to TRBD2 covers 7 bases. Source material: naive CD8+ T cells from PBMCs. The CDR3 region has the DNA TGTGCCAGCAGTGAGGGGCGGGAGAAGTTCTTC. It specifies CASSEGREKFF.